The text below deals with one T cell receptor beta chain. Germline loops: CDR1 SGDLS, CDR2 YYNGEE. Trimming cost V 2 bases and J 0 bases, with 8 bases left between them. This CDR3 region has 14 residues. This record belongs to a study of shared clonotypes between healthy human individuals. TCRdb's table, derived via immunoSEQ multiplex PCR, lists solely in-frame clones and lacks some. The profile shows hundreds of thousands of clones, roughly three quarters of them singletons. The chain is built from TRBV9 and TRBJ2-5; D possibly uses TRBD1 or TRBD2 (6 bases each). The source is a woman aged 40 to 55 in good health. Some clones in this sample may be carry-over from other donors' samples. The sequenced sample consisted of PBMCs. CDR3 residues: CASSVGGDQETQYF. The CDR3 DNA sequence: TGTGCCAGCAGCGTGGGGGGCGACCAAGAGACCCAGTACTTC.